This TCR beta chain was recovered during a study of response to subunit inactivated influenza vaccine. Findings and caveats of the study: The authors proposed limited new T cell recruitment per seasonal influenza vaccination.

In regard to this clonotype: The antigen is unknown.

The germline V gene has CDR1 MNHEY and CDR2 SVGEGT. The length of the CDR3 is 15 residues. V gave up 6 bases and J gave up 6 bases; unmatched junction bases: 10. TCRdb fed the RT-PCR reads into MiXCR, producing one record per CDR3 protein. The table has roughly 570,000 distinct CDR3 sequences, less than 15% seen once. The specimen comprised PBMCs from blood, sampled roughly 13 days after vaccination. The chain uses TRBV6-2 or TRBV6-3 and TRBJ2-2; TRBD1 matches at 7 bases. The sequence came from a middle-aged man who received an inactivated influenza vaccine. CDR3 sequence (DNA): TGTGCCAGCAGCAAGACAGGGCCGCGATCCGGGGAGCTGTTTTTT. Translation gives CASSKTGPRSGELFF.